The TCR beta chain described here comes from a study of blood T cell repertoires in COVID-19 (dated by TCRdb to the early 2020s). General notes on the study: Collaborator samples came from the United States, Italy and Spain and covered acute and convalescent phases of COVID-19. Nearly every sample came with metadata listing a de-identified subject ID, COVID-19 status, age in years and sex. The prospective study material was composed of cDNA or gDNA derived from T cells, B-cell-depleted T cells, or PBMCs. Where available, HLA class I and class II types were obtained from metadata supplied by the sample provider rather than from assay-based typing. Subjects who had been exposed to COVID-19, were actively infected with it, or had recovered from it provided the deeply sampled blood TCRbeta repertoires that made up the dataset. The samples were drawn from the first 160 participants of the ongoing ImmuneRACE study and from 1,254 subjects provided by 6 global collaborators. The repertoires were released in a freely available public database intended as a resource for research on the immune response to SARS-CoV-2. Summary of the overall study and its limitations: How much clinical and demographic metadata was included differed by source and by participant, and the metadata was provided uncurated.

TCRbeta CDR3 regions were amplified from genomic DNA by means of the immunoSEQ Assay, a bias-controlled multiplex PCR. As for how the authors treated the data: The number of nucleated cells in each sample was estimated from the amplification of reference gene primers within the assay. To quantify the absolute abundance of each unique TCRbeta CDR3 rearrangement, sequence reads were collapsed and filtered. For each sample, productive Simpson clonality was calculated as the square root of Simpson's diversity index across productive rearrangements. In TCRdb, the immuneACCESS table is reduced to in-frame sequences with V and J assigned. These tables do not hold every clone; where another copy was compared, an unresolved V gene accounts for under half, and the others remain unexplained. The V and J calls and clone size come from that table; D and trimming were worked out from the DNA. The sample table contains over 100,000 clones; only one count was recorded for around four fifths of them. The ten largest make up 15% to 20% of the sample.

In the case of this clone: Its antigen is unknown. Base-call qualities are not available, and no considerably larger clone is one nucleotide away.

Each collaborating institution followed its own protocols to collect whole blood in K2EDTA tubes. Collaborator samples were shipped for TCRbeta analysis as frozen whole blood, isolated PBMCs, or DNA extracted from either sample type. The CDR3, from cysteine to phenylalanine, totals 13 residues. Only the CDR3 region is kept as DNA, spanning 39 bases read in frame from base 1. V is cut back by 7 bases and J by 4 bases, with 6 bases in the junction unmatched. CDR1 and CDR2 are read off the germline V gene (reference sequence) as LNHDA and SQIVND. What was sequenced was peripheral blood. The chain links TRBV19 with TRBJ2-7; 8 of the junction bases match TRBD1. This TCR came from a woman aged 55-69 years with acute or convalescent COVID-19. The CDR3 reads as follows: CASTGQGIYEQYF. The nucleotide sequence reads TGTGCCAGTACTGGACAGGGAATATACGAGCAGTACTTC.